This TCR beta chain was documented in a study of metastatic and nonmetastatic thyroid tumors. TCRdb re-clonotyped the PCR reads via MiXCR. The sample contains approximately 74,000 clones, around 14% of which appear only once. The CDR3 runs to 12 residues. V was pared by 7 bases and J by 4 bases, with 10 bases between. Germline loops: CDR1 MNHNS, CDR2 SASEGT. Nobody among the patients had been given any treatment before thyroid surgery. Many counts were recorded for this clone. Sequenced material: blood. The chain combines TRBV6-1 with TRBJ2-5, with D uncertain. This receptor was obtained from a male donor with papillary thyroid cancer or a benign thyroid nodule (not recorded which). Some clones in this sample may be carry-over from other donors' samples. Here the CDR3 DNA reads TGTGCCAGCACCTCGCTTGGAGAGACCCAGTACTTC. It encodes CASTSLGETQYF.